The 25 T cell receptor beta chains below were found in one sample sequenced in a study of cytomegalovirus exposure and HLA in healthy donors. With 60 Vbeta and 13 Jbeta primers, the PCR was carried out. The repertoire was sequenced with immunoSEQ multiplex PCR; TCRdb's copy has only in-frame clones and lacks some. The sample includes roughly 150,000 clones, roughly 80% of them seen just once. Sequenced sample: PBMCs. These TCRs come from a male donor in good health and CMV-seronegative.

This clone has just a few counts. This chain joins TRBV4-3 and TRBJ2-2; D possibly corresponds to TRBD2 (5 bases). The V gene's germline CDR1 is LGHNA and CDR2 YSLEER. V was shortened by 0 bases and J by 4 bases, with 12 bases between the two germline ends. This CDR3 has 16 residues. The CDR3 reads CASSQEGDLRTGELFF. The CDR3, as DNA: TGCGCCAGCAGCCAAGAGGGAGATCTACGCACCGGGGAGCTGTTTTTT.

This chain joins TRBV6-5 and TRBJ2-3, with D possibly being TRBD2 (6 bases). Germline-derived CDR1 and CDR2 are MNHEY and SVGAGI. Trimming left V 1 base short and J 2 bases short, with 10 bases between. The CDR3 extends over 15 amino acids. CDR3 coding DNA: TGTGCCAGCAGTTACTTGCGGGGCGTCACAGATACGCAGTATTTT. Its translation: CASSYLRGVTDTQYF.

The V gene is TRBV5-4, the J gene TRBJ2-7, with 10 bases identical to TRBD2. Germline loops: CDR1 SGHNT, CDR2 YYREEE (reference sequence). The CDR3 extends over 15 amino acids. The trim removed 0 bases at V and 7 bases at J, leaving 7 bases unmatched. The CDR3 region has the DNA TGTGCCAGCAGCTTGGGTAGCGGGAGGTCCGGGGAGCAGTACTTC. This sequence encodes CASSLGSGRSGEQYF.

Only one count was recorded for this clone. V gene TRBV9 combines with J gene TRBJ2-2; 8 nucleotides align to TRBD2. After removal of 0 bases from V and 4 bases from J, the junction contained 5 bases not matched to a gene. CDR3 length: 16 amino acids. The germline V gene has CDR1 SGDLS and CDR2 YYNGEE. The CDR3 reads CASSVAAGVLTGELFF. CDR3 nucleotide sequence: TGTGCCAGCAGCGTAGCAGCGGGAGTCCTCACCGGGGAGCTGTTTTTT.

This CDR3 reads CASQTLAKNIQYF. In nucleotides, the CDR3 is TGTGCCAGTCAGACTCTAGCCAAAAACATTCAGTACTTC. This chain connects TRBV27 to TRBJ2-4; D is uncertain. Germline CDR1 MNHEY, CDR2 SMNVEV (reference sequence). CDR3 size: 13 residues. Between the trimmed V and J ends, which lost 9 bases and 0 bases, there was a span of 9 bases.

This chain links TRBV7-3 with TRBJ2-7; D ambiguous. The V and J ends lost 5 bases and 5 bases respectively, with 13 bases between them. There are 13 residues in the CDR3. Germline loops: CDR1 SGHTA, CDR2 FQGTGA. The CDR3 sequence: CASSLSGLNEQYF. The CDR3 coding sequence is TGTGCCAGCAGCCTCAGTGGCCTGAACGAGCAGTACTTC.

V usage is TRBV6-5 and J usage is TRBJ1-6; 7 bases are a match to TRBD1. Unmatched junction bases numbered 10, after V lost 7 bases and J lost 10 bases. Germline values: CDR1 MNHEY, CDR2 SVGAGI. This CDR3 has 14 amino acids. The CDR3 here is CASTSLTGLSPLHF. Written as DNA, the CDR3 is TGTGCCAGCACCTCCCTGACAGGGTTATCACCCCTCCACTTT.

This chain links TRBV14 with TRBJ2-7, with a possible D match to TRBD1 (5 bases). V was shortened by 0 bases and J by 4 bases, with 13 bases between the two germline ends. The CDR3 totals 15 residues. CDR1 SGHDN and CDR2 FVKESK come from the germline V gene. The CDR3 spells CASSQDGRGWYEQYF. The CDR3 bases are TGTGCCAGCAGCCAAGATGGTAGGGGTTGGTACGAGCAGTACTTC.

The chain has TRBV27 and TRBJ2-6; perhaps TRBD1 as D (5 bases). The germline V and J ends were trimmed by 3 bases and 0 bases, with 12 bases remaining between them. The length of the CDR3 is 17 residues. Germline V gene data show CDR1 as MNHEY and CDR2 as SMNVEV (reference sequence). For the CDR3, the DNA is TGTGCCAGCAGTTTCGGACAAACTCCCTCTGGGGCCAACGTCCTGACTTTC. Translating it yields CASSFGQTPSGANVLTF.

V gene TRBV11-3 combines with J gene TRBJ2-3, with 7 bases matching TRBD1. Looked up from germline, CDR1 is SGHNT and CDR2 is YENEEA. CDR3 length: 15 residues. J gave up 1 base and V 5 bases, and 6 bases lay outside the gene matches. CDR3 DNA sequence: TGTGCCAGCAGCATGACAGGGTTAGGCACAGATACGCAGTATTTT. It translates to CASSMTGLGTDTQYF.

This clone was seen more than once but under ten times. The gene calls are TRBV28 and TRBJ2-7; 7 nucleotides align to TRBD2. Germline assignment: CDR1 MDHEN and CDR2 SYDVKM. The J segment lost 6 bases and the V segment lost 6 bases, leaving 11 bases of the junction unmatched. This CDR3 comprises 14 residues. The CDR3 nucleotides read TGTGCCAGCAGCCTCACTGGGGGGGGAGGCGAGCAGTACTTC. It encodes CASSLTGGGGEQYF.

The table lists this clone with a count of one. The chain has TRBV7-2 and TRBJ2-1; 9 nucleotides align to TRBD2. V lost 5 bases and J lost 7; bases outside the gene matches: 15. CDR3 size: 17 residues. From germline, CDR1 is SGHTA and CDR2 FQGNSA. CDR3 bases: TGTGCCAGCAGCCCTCCTGGCGGGAGGGCCTCTGGTAATGAGCAGTTCTTC. Encoded protein: CASSPPGGRASGNEQFF. The full variable domain, rest sourced from reference TRBV7-2 and TRBJ2-1, is GAGVSQSPSNKVTEKGKDVELRCDPISGHTALYWYRQSLGQGLEFLIYFQGNSAPDKSGLPSDRFSAERTGGSVSTLTIQRTQQEDSAVYLCASSPPGGRASGNEQFFGPGTRLTVL.

The chain combines TRBV7-2 with TRBJ2-1; D is possibly TRBD1 (7 bases). Germline V gene data show CDR1 as SGHTA and CDR2 as FQGNSA. The CDR3 is 16 amino acids. V was cut by 4 bases and J by 3 bases, with 16 bases left in between. CDR3 DNA sequence: TGTGCCAGCAGCTCCCTCGGAGGGGGCTACTACAATGAGCAGTTCTTC. Encoded protein: CASSSLGGGYYNEQFF.

The chain is built from TRBV28 and TRBJ1-2; possibly TRBD1 for D (6 bases). Germline-derived CDR1 and CDR2 are MDHEN and SYDVKM. The CDR3 length is 15 residues. V lost 6 bases, J lost 6 bases, and 20 bases lay in between. The CDR3 DNA reads TGTGCCAGCAGCTTGTATAGACAGGACGTTAATGGCTACACCTTC. Translated: CASSLYRQDVNGYTF.

The rearrangement links TRBV4-1 to TRBJ1-5; D is perhaps TRBD1 (6 bases). The length of the CDR3 is 15 residues. CDR1 and CDR2 (germline): MGHRA, YSYEKL. Trimming removed 0 bases at V and 5 bases at J, with 11 bases between. The CDR3 protein is CASSQEDSKDQPQHF. CDR3 sequence (DNA): TGCGCCAGCAGCCAAGAGGACAGCAAAGATCAGCCCCAGCATTTT.

Points on this clone: One end of the junction is discordant with germline, which a read error may explain. This chain connects TRBV5-6 to TRBJ1-2, with TRBD1 identical over 7 bases. The CDR3 spans 14 residues. Germline V lookup: CDR1 SGHDT, CDR2 YYEEEE. CDR3 protein: CASILSTGVYGYPF. The CDR3 region has the DNA TGTGCCAGCATCCTTTCCACAGGGGTCTATGGCTACCCCTTC.

This clone was seen a few times. V usage is TRBV7-2 and J usage is TRBJ2-7, with TRBD1 identical over 7 bases. Germline V gene lookup returns CDR1 SGHTA and CDR2 FQGNSA. The CDR3 sequence is 15 residues long. With 1 base clipped from V and 3 bases from J, the junction kept 6 bases outside the gene matches. The CDR3 here is CASSLVGQGDYEQYF. CDR3 sequence (DNA): TGTGCCAGCAGCTTAGTGGGCCAGGGGGACTACGAGCAGTACTTC.

The chain has TRBV5-1 and TRBJ2-3; tentatively, D is TRBD1 (6 bases). Germline V gene sequence: CDR1 SGHRS, CDR2 YFSETQ. This CDR3 spans 16 amino acids. With 0 bases removed from V and 2 bases from J, the gap between germline ends came to 13 bases. CDR3 in amino acids: CASSLAGDTNTDTQYF. The CDR3 DNA sequence: TGCGCCAGCAGCTTGGCAGGGGATACCAACACAGATACGCAGTATTTT.

This rearrangement joins TRBV7-2 to TRBJ1-6; 10 nucleotides line up with TRBD1. The ends lost 8 bases at V and 7 bases at J; junction bases unmatched: 8. The germline V gene has CDR1 SGHTA and CDR2 FQGNSA. The CDR3 loop spans 15 amino acids. The CDR3 loop reads CASFFEDRGNSPLHF. CDR3 DNA: TGTGCCAGCTTTTTTGAGGACAGGGGGAATTCACCCCTCCACTTT.

The CDR3 bases are TGTGCCAGCAGCTCGCGGCCACCGGGCTCCCAGCGGGCCGGGGAGCAGTACTTC. It is translated as CASSSRPPGSQRAGEQYF. The V gene is TRBV7-6, the J gene TRBJ2-7, with TRBD2 as a possible D gene (6 bases). The CDR3 runs 18 residues. Germline CDR1 SGHVS, CDR2 FNYEAQ. Trimming stripped 4 bases from V and 7 bases from J, with 29 bases between.

The J gene is TRBJ2-4, the V gene TRBV2, with 11 nucleotides matching TRBD2. The V and J ends lost 5 bases and 5 bases, in that order; junction bases with no gene match: 5. The CDR3 is 15 residues long. In germline, CDR1 is SNHLY, CDR2 FYNNEI. The CDR3 DNA is TGTGCCAGCAGTTGGGTAGCGGGAGGGGAAAACATTCAGTACTTC. It encodes CASSWVAGGENIQYF.

The chain carries TRBV10-3 and TRBJ2-6, with D tentatively TRBD2 (6 bases). Germline CDR1 ENHRY, CDR2 SYGVKD. V dropped 8 bases and J dropped 2 bases, with 19 bases sitting between them. This CDR3 comprises 17 residues. CDR3 in amino acids: CAIRSGTEGPGANVLTF. The CDR3 DNA sequence: TGTGCCATCCGTTCCGGGACGGAGGGCCCTGGGGCCAACGTCCTGACTTTC.

The CDR3 DNA reads as TGTGCCAGTAGTACCCGGGTCCAGTCTGGGGCCTTAACAGATACGCAGTATTTT. Translation: CASSTRVQSGALTDTQYF. The chain joins TRBV19 to TRBJ2-3; D perhaps matches TRBD1 (5 bases). V shed 4 bases and J shed 3 bases, with 23 bases lying between them. The CDR3 spans 18 residues. Germline-derived CDR1 and CDR2 are LNHDA and SQIVND (reference sequence).

The rearrangement links TRBV6-1 to TRBJ2-7; 10 nucleotides line up with TRBD1. V gave up 8 bases and J gave up 0 bases; unmatched junction bases: 4. CDR3 length: 14 amino acids. Germline CDR1 is MNHNS and CDR2 is SASEGT. CDR3 in DNA: TGTGCCAGCGGAGGGACAGGGGACTCCTACGAGCAGTACTTC. It is translated as CASGGTGDSYEQYF.

As to this clone: At one end, the junction sequence differs from germline, possibly due to a read error. CDR3 DNA sequence: TGTGCCAGCAGGGAAGACAGGGGGTACACTGAAGCTTTCTTT. This gives the protein CASREDRGYTEAFF. This chain uses TRBV2 with TRBJ1-1, with 9 bases lining up with TRBD1. Germline CDR1 SNHLY, CDR2 FYNNEI. The CDR3 has 14 residues.